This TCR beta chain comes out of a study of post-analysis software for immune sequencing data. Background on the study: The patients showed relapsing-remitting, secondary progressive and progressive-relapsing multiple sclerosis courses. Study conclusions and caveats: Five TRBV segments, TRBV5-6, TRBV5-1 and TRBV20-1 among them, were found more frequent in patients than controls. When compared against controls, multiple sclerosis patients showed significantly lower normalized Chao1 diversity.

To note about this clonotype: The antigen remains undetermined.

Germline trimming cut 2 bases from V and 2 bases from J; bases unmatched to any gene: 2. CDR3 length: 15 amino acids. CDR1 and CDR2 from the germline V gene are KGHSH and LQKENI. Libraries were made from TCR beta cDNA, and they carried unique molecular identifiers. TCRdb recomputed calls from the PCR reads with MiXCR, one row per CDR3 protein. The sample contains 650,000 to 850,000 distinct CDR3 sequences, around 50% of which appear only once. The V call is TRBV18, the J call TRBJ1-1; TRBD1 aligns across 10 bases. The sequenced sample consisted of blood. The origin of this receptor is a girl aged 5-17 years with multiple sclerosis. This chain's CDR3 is CASSPRQGANTEAFF. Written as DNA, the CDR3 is TGTGCCAGCTCACCAAGACAGGGGGCTAACACTGAAGCTTTCTTT.